The rows below give T cell receptor beta chains drawn from one sample of a study of T cells after yellow fever vaccination. TCRdb re-analysed the 5' RACE reads in MiXCR, keeping a single row per CDR3 protein. The profile shows 500,000 to 650,000 distinct CDR3 sequences, around 12% of them singletons. Sample: PBMCs, taken on the day of the yellow fever booster vaccination. These receptors all stem from a man younger than 40 who received the YFV17D yellow fever vaccine. Both conserved end residues are part of each CDR3. A D gene is named only where the DNA matches it firmly. Clone size appears in some rows only: once, few, many, or a class for an expanded clone.

D gene	V gene	J gene	clone size	CDR3 protein	CDR3 DNA
TRBD2	TRBV7-9	TRBJ2-5	few	CASSFGTSGSEETQYF	TGTGCCAGCAGCTTTGGGACTAGCGGGAGTGAGGAGACCCAGTACTTC
.	TRBV9	TRBJ2-1	.	CASSAGLPIYNEQFF	TGTGCCAGCAGCGCCGGTCTGCCCATTTACAATGAGCAGTTCTTC
.	TRBV19	TRBJ2-5	.	CASSVARAHQETQYF	TGTGCCAGTAGTGTGGCCAGGGCGCACCAAGAGACCCAGTACTTC
.	TRBV15	TRBJ1-5	.	CATSRERQANQPQHF	TGTGCCACCAGCAGAGAGAGACAGGCTAATCAGCCCCAGCATTTT
.	TRBV4-2	TRBJ2-3	.	CASSQVRADTQYF	TGTGCCAGCAGCCAAGTAAGAGCGGATACGCAGTATTTT
.	TRBV3-1	TRBJ1-2	.	CASSHFRGANGYTF	TGTGCCAGCAGCCATTTTCGGGGAGCGAATGGCTACACCTTC
.	TRBV12-5	TRBJ2-4	.	CASGLAGVIGRAKNIQYF	TGTGCTAGTGGTTTGGCGGGAGTTATTGGTAGGGCCAAAAACATTCAGTACTTC
TRBD2	TRBV7-2	TRBJ2-1	few	CASSRIPGLATNEQFF	TGTGCCAGCAGCCGAATCCCGGGACTAGCGACTAATGAGCAGTTCTTC
TRBD2	TRBV7-8	TRBJ2-7	.	CASSLAGGSYYEQYF	TGTGCCAGCAGCTTAGCGGGAGGGTCATACTACGAGCAGTACTTC
TRBD1	TRBV6-1	TRBJ2-3	many	CASNQDRGTDTQYF	TGTGCCAGCAACCAAGACAGGGGCACAGATACGCAGTATTTT
.	TRBV7-6	TRBJ2-7	.	CASSLSGPLNEQYF	TGTGCCAGCAGCTTGAGCGGGCCCCTCAACGAGCAGTACTTC
TRBD1	TRBV7-2	TRBJ1-2	few	CASSLGRGQPGGDGYTF	TGTGCCAGCAGCTTGGGCAGGGGGCAACCGGGCGGCGATGGCTACACCTTC
.	TRBV7-9	TRBJ2-3	few	CASSSGDGWTDTQYF	TGTGCCAGCAGCTCGGGAGACGGGTGGACAGATACGCAGTATTTT
TRBD1	TRBV6-5	TRBJ1-2	.	CASSNQGQNYGYTF	TGTGCCAGCAGTAACCAGGGACAGAACTATGGCTACACCTTC
.	TRBV5-1	TRBJ2-7	.	CASSLSSIYEQYF	TGCGCCAGCAGCCTGTCTAGCATCTACGAGCAGTACTTC
TRBD1	TRBV23-1	TRBJ2-5	.	CASSRIPEFDRGRVGETQYF	TGCGCCAGCAGTCGTATCCCGGAATTCGACAGGGGGCGGGTAGGGGAGACCCAGTACTTC